The rows below give T cell receptor beta chains drawn from one sample of a study of T cells after yellow fever vaccination. Via MiXCR, TCRdb re-called the 5' RACE reads, giving one row per CDR3 protein. The sample includes tens of thousands of distinct CDR3 sequences, around 7.8% of them seen just once. This material consisted of CD8+ T cells sorted from PBMCs, taken roughly 10 days after the first yellow fever vaccination. These receptors were collected from a man aged 18 to 30 who received the YFV17D yellow fever vaccine. Each CDR3 is given with its conserved first and last residue. A D gene is named only where the DNA matches it firmly. Not all rows give a size; the values are once, few, many and, for expanded clones, a class.

v_call	d_call	j_call	clone_size	cdr3_aa	cdr3_nt
TRBV7-3	-	TRBJ1-4	many	CASSLRGLANEKLFF	TGTGCCAGCAGCTTAAGGGGCCTCGCGAATGAAAAACTGTTTTTT
TRBV5-4	TRBD2	TRBJ2-3	few	CASSVGTSLRTDTQYF	TGTGCCAGCAGCGTGGGGACTAGCCTTCGCACAGATACGCAGTATTTT
TRBV4-3	-	TRBJ2-1	many	CASSLKIWGDEQFF	TGCGCCAGCAGCCTCAAGATCTGGGGGGATGAGCAGTTCTTC
TRBV7-9	-	TRBJ2-2	few	CASSQAPVWSGELFF	TGTGCCAGCAGCCAGGCGCCTGTTTGGTCGGGGGAGCTGTTTTTT
TRBV6-5	TRBD1	TRBJ2-7	many	CASSIGQGHYEQYF	TGTGCCAGCAGTATTGGACAGGGTCACTACGAGCAGTACTTC
TRBV4-1	TRBD1	TRBJ2-1	few	CASSYSGTGLYNEQFF	TGCGCCAGCAGCTACTCCGGGACAGGGCTATACAATGAGCAGTTCTTC
TRBV20-1	-	TRBJ1-1	many	CSRGTEAFF	TGCAGTCGGGGTACTGAAGCTTTCTTT
TRBV12-5	-	TRBJ2-1	-	CASGRSDTSSYNEQFF	TGTGCTAGTGGGCGGTCGGACACGAGCTCCTACAATGAGCAGTTCTTC
TRBV2	-	TRBJ2-7	many	CASRVSYEQYF	TGTGCCAGCAGGGTCTCCTACGAGCAGTACTTC
TRBV18	-	TRBJ2-7	many	CASSKTGYVRNEQYF	TGTGCCAGCTCGAAGACAGGCTACGTTCGCAACGAGCAGTACTTC
TRBV5-1	-	TRBJ1-5	many	CASSGGLNQPQHF	TGCGCCAGCAGCGGAGGGCTCAATCAGCCCCAGCATTTT
TRBV3-1	TRBD2	TRBJ2-5	-	CASSPEILGLARRQETQYF	TGTGCCAGCAGCCCAGAGATTCTTGGACTAGCGAGAAGACAAGAGACCCAGTACTTC
TRBV19	-	TRBJ2-1	-	CASSKSWGRAYNEQFF	TGTGCCAGTAGTAAGTCGTGGGGCCGGGCCTACAATGAGCAGTTCTTC
TRBV7-7	-	TRBJ2-5	-	CASSLRLTRGNQETQYF	TGTGCCAGCAGCTTAAGATTGACCCGGGGAAATCAAGAGACCCAGTACTTC
TRBV4-1	-	TRBJ1-5	few	CASSHAMTGRNQPQHF	TGCGCCAGCAGCCACGCTATGACAGGACGCAATCAGCCCCAGCATTTT
TRBV21-1	-	TRBJ2-5	many	CASSKFHCLQETQYF	TGTGCCAGCAGCAAATTTCACTGCCTCCAAGAGACCCAGTACTTC
TRBV12-3/TRBV12-4	-	TRBJ2-7	few	CASAGHPYEQYF	TGTGCCAGCGCCGGACACCCCTACGAGCAGTACTTC
TRBV12-3/TRBV12-4	-	TRBJ2-1	many	CASSSFKIFNEQFF	TGTGCCAGCAGTTCATTCAAGATCTTCAATGAGCAGTTCTTC
TRBV28	-	TRBJ2-5	many	CASSYPQGGETQYF	TGTGCCAGCAGTTACCCACAGGGGGGGGAGACCCAGTACTTC
TRBV20-1	TRBD2	TRBJ2-3	many	CSARDDLAGGPLTDTQYF	TGCAGTGCTAGAGATGATCTAGCGGGGGGCCCATTGACAGATACGCAGTATTTT
TRBV10-2	-	TRBJ2-1	-	CASKDGYNEQFF	TGCGCCAGCAAGGACGGATACAATGAGCAGTTCTTC
TRBV29-1	-	TRBJ1-1	many	CSALGTDTEAFF	TGCAGCGCCCTTGGGACGGACACTGAAGCTTTCTTT
TRBV11-2	-	TRBJ2-2	many	CASSHPGGISTGELFF	TGTGCCAGCAGCCACCCCGGGGGCATAAGCACCGGGGAGCTGTTTTTT
TRBV4-1	-	TRBJ1-1	-	CASSQVQFPEAFF	TGCGCCAGCAGCCAAGTACAGTTTCCTGAAGCTTTCTTT
TRBV12-3/TRBV12-4	TRBD2	TRBJ2-3	many	CASSSSTLAGVRTDTQYF	TGTGCCAGCAGTTCATCCACGCTAGCGGGGGTGCGCACAGATACGCAGTATTTT
TRBV6-5	TRBD2	TRBJ2-3	many	CASSYLSSGGPKDTQYF	TGTGCCAGCAGTTACCTTTCTAGCGGGGGGCCAAAAGATACGCAGTATTTT
TRBV7-8	TRBD2	TRBJ2-7	many	CASSPEAGGTHEQYF	TGTGCCAGCAGCCCAGAAGCGGGGGGGACCCACGAGCAGTACTTC
TRBV12-3/TRBV12-4	TRBD1	TRBJ1-2	many	CASSSRGQGAFNGYTF	TGTGCCAGCAGTTCAAGGGGTCAGGGGGCGTTTAATGGCTACACCTTC
TRBV21-1	-	TRBJ1-1	many	CASSTSRGAGTEAFF	TGTGCCAGCAGCACAAGCCGGGGGGCGGGAACTGAAGCTTTCTTT
TRBV12-3/TRBV12-4	TRBD1	TRBJ1-2	many	CASSTDRGFIYGYTF	TGTGCCAGCAGTACTGACAGGGGGTTTATCTATGGCTACACCTTC
TRBV12-3/TRBV12-4	-	TRBJ2-1	many	CASSLPNEQFF	TGTGCCAGCAGTTTACCCAATGAGCAGTTCTTC
TRBV4-1	-	TRBJ1-1	few	CASRSLIGGQAFF	TGCGCCAGCAGGAGCCTGATCGGGGGCCAAGCTTTCTTT
TRBV19	TRBD1	TRBJ1-1	few	CASNHLMGQLNTEAFF	TGTGCCAGTAATCATCTGATGGGACAGCTGAACACTGAAGCTTTCTTT
TRBV5-4	TRBD2	TRBJ2-1	-	CASSASGFNEQFF	TGTGCCAGCAGCGCTAGCGGATTTAATGAGCAGTTCTTC
TRBV24-1	-	TRBJ1-2	few	CATSDGLLGQDYGYTF	TGTGCCACCAGTGATGGATTGTTGGGGCAAGATTATGGCTACACCTTC
TRBV11-2	-	TRBJ2-5	many	CASSFSGPQETQYF	TGTGCCAGCAGCTTTAGTGGGCCCCAAGAGACCCAGTACTTC
TRBV3-1	-	TRBJ1-1	few	CASSPRGAMNTEAFF	TGTGCCAGCAGCCCGCGGGGCGCCATGAACACTGAAGCTTTCTTT
TRBV6-2/TRBV6-3	TRBD2	TRBJ2-3	many	CASSWGLAGASDTQYF	TGTGCCAGCAGTTGGGGACTAGCGGGGGCCTCAGATACGCAGTATTTT
TRBV27	-	TRBJ2-7	many	CASSPPTRIGEQYF	TGTGCCAGCAGTCCCCCGACTAGAATTGGCGAGCAGTACTTC
TRBV7-9	-	TRBJ2-1	many	CASSLGWASYNEQFF	TGTGCCAGCAGCTTAGGCTGGGCCTCCTACAATGAGCAGTTCTTC
TRBV7-3	-	TRBJ2-3	many	CASSLSSLTDTQYF	TGTGCCAGCAGCTTATCTAGTCTCACAGATACGCAGTATTTT
TRBV6-2/TRBV6-3	TRBD2	TRBJ2-1	few	CASSYVLAGRNEQFF	TGTGCCAGCAGTTACGTGCTAGCGGGGAGAAATGAGCAGTTCTTC
TRBV13	TRBD2	TRBJ2-1	many	CASSSAGGYEQFF	TGTGCCAGCAGCAGTGCGGGGGGCTATGAGCAGTTCTTC
TRBV7-9	TRBD1	TRBJ1-1	few	CASSLSGTGSTEAFF	TGTGCCAGCAGCTTATCCGGGACAGGGAGCACTGAAGCTTTCTTT
TRBV6-5	-	TRBJ1-1	-	CASSYSGGGEAFF	TGTGCCAGCAGTTACTCAGGAGGGGGGGAAGCTTTCTTT
TRBV9	TRBD2	TRBJ2-1	many	CASSGSGGVYNEQFF	TGTGCCAGCAGCGGTAGCGGGGGGGTGTACAATGAGCAGTTCTTC
TRBV4-1	-	TRBJ1-1	few	CASSQRQAENTEAFF	TGCGCCAGCAGCCAAAGGCAGGCGGAGAACACTGAAGCTTTCTTT
TRBV11-2	-	TRBJ2-4	many	CASSLVLGKQAKNIQYF	TGTGCCAGCAGCTTAGTTTTGGGAAAGCAAGCCAAAAACATTCAGTACTTC
TRBV4-1	-	TRBJ1-4	few	CASSQEQATNEKLFF	TGCGCCAGCAGCCAGGAACAGGCAACTAATGAAAAACTGTTTTTT
TRBV5-6	TRBD1	TRBJ1-2	many	CASSLTGGQTYGYTF	TGTGCCAGCAGCCTTACAGGGGGCCAAACCTATGGCTACACCTTC
TRBV6-2/TRBV6-3	-	TRBJ2-2	many	CASSYSTTDRTGELFF	TGTGCCAGCAGTTACTCGACTACAGATCGCACCGGGGAGCTGTTTTTT
TRBV5-6	-	TRBJ1-2	many	CASSLHRARSYTF	TGTGCCAGCAGCTTACACAGGGCAAGAAGCTACACCTTC
TRBV4-1	TRBD1	TRBJ2-7	many	CASSQRGTETGEQYF	TGCGCCAGCAGCCAGCGTGGGACAGAGACAGGCGAGCAGTACTTC
TRBV7-8	-	TRBJ1-2	many	CASSLYGSGYTF	TGTGCCAGCAGCTTATATGGAAGTGGCTACACCTTC